The 12 T cell receptor beta chains given below trace back to one sample, sequenced in a study of T cells in women clearing cervical HPV infection. The repertoire was sequenced with immunoSEQ multiplex PCR; TCRdb's copy has only in-frame clones and lacks some. The sample table includes tens of thousands of clones. Sequenced: blood buffy coat. These receptors were collected from a woman between 18 and 70 years old with a cervical HPV16 infection that either progressed to CIN3+ or cleared (not recorded which).

Regarding this clone: Read data end 3 residues before the CDR3 end; the end is taken from the germline J gene. The chain combines TRBV7-9 with TRBJ1-4; a weak D match, TRBD1 (5 bases). The CDR3 extends over 14 amino acids. CDR1 is SEHNR and CDR2 is FQNEAQ in the germline V gene (reference sequence). V lost 1 base to trimming and J lost 5 bases, with 8 bases between them. CDR3 DNA, as far as it was read: TGTGCCAGCAGCTTAGGGGGGGTAAATGAAAAA. It yields the protein CASSLGGVNEK. The CDR3 in its entirety is CASSLGGVNEKLFF. The variable domain in full, with the rest retrieved from reference TRBV7-9 and TRBJ1-4, is DTGVSQNPRHKITKRGQNVTFRCDPISEHNRLYWYRQTLGQGPEFLTYFQNEAQLEKSRLLSDRFSAERPKGSFSTLEIQRTEQGDSAMYLCASSLGGVNEKLFFGSGTQLSVL.

The sequenced CDR3 bases are TGTGCCAGCAGCTTACCGGACAGCTATGGC. Translating it yields CASSLPDSYG. The full CDR3 reads CASSLPDSYGYTF. The chain is built from TRBV5-4 and TRBJ1-2; a weak D match, TRBD1 (6 bases). The CDR3 end lies 3 residues beyond the end of the read and is filled in from the germline J gene. V lost 2 bases, J lost 4 bases, and 9 bases lay in between. This CDR3 contains 13 residues. Germline V gene sequence: CDR1 SGHNT, CDR2 YYREEE (reference sequence).

This clone ranks as medium-sized in terms of frequency. CDR3 in amino acids: CASLRTGDTGYTF. The sequenced part of the CDR3 DNA is TGTGCCAGCTTAAGGACAGGAGACACTGGC. The chain links TRBV18 to TRBJ1-2; TRBD1 matches at 7 bases. Sequencing ends 3 residues short of the CDR3 end; the germline J gene provides the rest. This CDR3 contains 13 residues. Germline V gene data show CDR1 as KGHSH and CDR2 as LQKENI. V shed 7 bases and J 7 bases; nucleotides not matched to a gene: 9.

The sequenced CDR3 bases are TGCGCCAGCAGCTTCTCGAGGGGCGACATT. This codes for CASSFSRGDI. The whole CDR3 protein is CASSFSRGDIQYF. J is TRBJ2-4 and V is TRBV5-1, with D possibly being TRBD1 or TRBD2 (5 bases each). The CDR3 end lies 3 residues beyond the end of the read and is filled in from the germline J gene. This CDR3 is built from 13 residues. Trimming removed 2 bases from V and 8 bases from J, with 11 bases in between. CDR1 SGHRS and CDR2 YFSETQ come from the germline V gene.

A word on this clone: Read sequence stops 3 residues before the CDR3 end, and the germline J gene provides the missing end. The chain couples TRBV6-1 to TRBJ2-3; weak D call: TRBD2 (6 bases). CDR3 size: 12 residues. The germline V gene has CDR1 MNHNS and CDR2 SASEGT. Partial CDR3 DNA: TGTGCCAGCAGTGGACTAGTTGAGACG. It translates to CASSGLVET. In full, the CDR3 reads CASSGLVETQYF.

In the case of this clone: The observed sequence ends 3 residues before the CDR3 terminus, with the missing tail filled in from the germline J gene. The genes are TRBV11-2 and TRBJ2-7; D not resolved. The V and J ends lost 1 base and 6 bases respectively, with 4 bases between them. The germline V gene has CDR1 SGHAT and CDR2 FQNNGV. CDR3 length: 11 residues. CDR3 bases read: TGTGCCAGCAGCTTAGGTCTCGAG. The encoded protein is CASSLGLE. The entire CDR3 protein is CASSLGLEQYF.

With respect to this clone: The read comes to an end 3 residues before the CDR3 does, leaving the germline J gene to fill in the end. This chain joins TRBV12-3 or TRBV12-4 and TRBJ2-5, with TRBD2 matching 8 bases. V gave up 5 bases and J gave up 5 bases; unmatched junction bases: 7. The CDR3 is 14 residues long. The CDR3 reads CASSGGLVGETQYF. CDR3 DNA (partial): TGTGCCAGCAGTGGGGGACTAGTGGGTGAGACC.

With respect to this clone: The observed sequence ends 3 residues before the CDR3 terminus, with the missing tail filled in from the germline J gene. The gene calls are TRBV28 and TRBJ2-7; D might be TRBD2 (7 bases). The V end was cut by 3 bases, the J end by 0 bases, with 9 bases between. CDR3 size: 14 residues. Germline V gene sequence: CDR1 MDHEN, CDR2 SYDVKM. The sequenced CDR3 bases are TGTGCCAGCAGTTTTAGGGGGGGCTCCTACGAG. It translates to CASSFRGGSYE. The full CDR3 sequence reads CASSFRGGSYEQYF.

A note on this clone: The read falls 3 residues short of the CDR3 end, and the missing part is taken from the germline J gene. The rearrangement joins TRBV6-2 or TRBV6-3 to TRBJ2-7; 9 bases are a match to TRBD2. This CDR3 has 16 residues. Germline CDR1 is MNHEY and CDR2 is SVGEGT. V lost 6 bases and J lost 3; bases outside the gene matches: 12. CDR3 residues: CASRTPSGVNLYEQYF. CDR3 DNA (partial): TGTGCCAGCAGAACACCTAGCGGGGTCAACCTCTACGAG.

Turning to this clone: The CDR3 goes on 3 residues after the read ends, and that part is filled in from the germline J gene. The V and J genes are TRBV20-1 and TRBJ1-5; TRBD1 matches at 9 bases. CDR1 and CDR2 (germline): DFQATT, SNEGSKA (reference sequence). CDR3 size: 16 residues. J gave up 3 bases and V 0 bases, and 6 bases lay outside the gene matches. Here the CDR3 reads CSARDRGQGSNQPQHF. The covered CDR3 bases are TGCAGTGCTAGAGATAGGGGACAGGGATCCAATCAGCCC.

With regard to this clone: With the read ending 3 residues before the CDR3 end, the germline J gene is used to fill in that end. The V gene is TRBV6-2 or TRBV6-3, the J gene TRBJ1-6; 8 nucleotides line up with TRBD1. CDR1 is MNHEY and CDR2 is SVGEGT in the germline V gene. This CDR3 has 15 residues. V trimming: 6 bases; J trimming: 7 bases; junction bases outside the gene matches: 8. CDR3 residues: CASSQRQGWNSPLHF. The CDR3 bases that were read are TGTGCCAGCAGCCAAAGACAGGGGTGGAATTCACCC.

Comments on this clone: The CDR3 end lies 3 residues beyond the end of the read and is filled in from the germline J gene. V and J are TRBV12-5 and TRBJ2-2; TRBD1 might be the D (6 bases). The CDR3 is made up of 16 amino acids. CDR1 and CDR2 (germline): LGHNT, FRNRAP. Trimming removed 6 bases from V and 5 bases from J, with 19 bases in between. The DNA read from the CDR3 is TGTGCTAGTGGCTGGGGGCGGCAGCCTTGGACCGGGGAG. This translates into CASGWGRQPWTGE. The full CDR3 is CASGWGRQPWTGELFF.